Each of the 18 T cell receptor beta chains below was sequenced from the same sample in a study of cytomegalovirus exposure and HLA in healthy donors. PCR used 60 Vbeta primers and 13 Jbeta primers. The assay was immunoSEQ multiplex PCR, and TCRdb's table has in-frame clones only and misses some. In the table there are about 140,000 clones, approximately 82% of which are singletons. Sequencing input: PBMCs. The receptor source for this set is a woman aged 60-70 years in good health and CMV-seropositive.

V and J are TRBV27 and TRBJ2-5, with 10 bases identical to TRBD1. With V trimmed by 5 bases and J by 4 bases, 10 bases remained unmatched. The CDR3 is 16 amino acids. Germline V lookup: CDR1 MNHEY, CDR2 SMNVEV (reference sequence). As DNA, the CDR3 is TGTGCCAGCAGTCTCATACCGGGACAGGGGACAGAGACCCAGTACTTC. This sequence encodes CASSLIPGQGTETQYF.

The chain carries TRBV5-4 and TRBJ2-5, with 9 bases lining up with TRBD2. The germline CDR1 and CDR2 sequences are SGHNT and YYREEE (reference sequence). CDR3 length equals 15 residues. Unmatched junction bases numbered 6, after V lost 2 bases and J lost 4 bases. The DNA of the CDR3 is TGTGCCAGCAGCTTTGCGGGAGGGCCGTTAGAGACCCAGTACTTC. Amino acid sequence: CASSFAGGPLETQYF.

This clone was picked up one time. The chain couples TRBV27 to TRBJ2-1; D is perhaps TRBD2 (6 bases). From germline, CDR1 is MNHEY and CDR2 SMNVEV (reference sequence). Trimming cost V 6 bases and J 1 base, with 16 bases left between them. This CDR3 is built from 16 residues. The CDR3 is CASRGPGTESYNEQFF. CDR3 bases: TGTGCCAGCAGAGGCCCAGGGACTGAGTCCTACAATGAGCAGTTCTTC.

V usage is TRBV10-3 and J usage is TRBJ1-4, with 10 bases aligning to TRBD1. Germline V gene lookup returns CDR1 ENHRY and CDR2 SYGVKD. V gave up 6 bases and J gave up 6 bases; unmatched junction bases: 7. The CDR3 sequence is 15 residues long. CDR3: CAIRSPGTGDEKLFF. The CDR3 DNA sequence: TGTGCCATCAGGTCCCCGGGGACAGGGGATGAAAAACTGTTTTTT.

This clone was detected only a few times. This chain uses TRBV28 with TRBJ2-5; a weak D match, TRBD2 (6 bases). CDR1 is MDHEN and CDR2 is SYDVKM in the germline V gene. V was cut by 6 bases and J by 0 bases, with 11 bases left in between. The CDR3 sequence is 14 residues long. The CDR3 loop reads CASRERTNQETQYF. Here the CDR3 DNA reads TGTGCCAGCAGAGAACGGACTAACCAAGAGACCCAGTACTTC.

J is TRBJ2-1 and V is TRBV28, with D possibly being TRBD2 (5 bases). V gave up 3 bases and J gave up 9 bases, with 18 bases separating them. The V gene's germline CDR1 is MDHEN and CDR2 SYDVKM. This CDR3 is built from 15 residues. CDR3 protein: CASSFRGGYNVEQFF. CDR3 DNA sequence: TGTGCCAGCAGTTTCCGCGGCGGGTACAACGTTGAGCAGTTCTTC.

V gene TRBV28 combines with J gene TRBJ1-2; a possible D gene is TRBD1 (5 bases). CDR3 length: 15 residues. The germline CDR1 and CDR2 sequences are MDHEN and SYDVKM. V was trimmed by 3 bases and J by 7 bases, leaving 18 bases between them. Here the CDR3 DNA reads TGTGCCAGCAGTTTCTCTCGGGGGGGAGTCGCTGGCTACACCTTC. As protein: CASSFSRGGVAGYTF.

V is TRBV7-9 and J is TRBJ2-1; 8 bases match TRBD1. Germline V lookup: CDR1 SEHNR, CDR2 FQNEAQ (reference sequence). V shed 6 bases, J shed 7 bases, and the junction held 8 bases outside the gene matches. The CDR3 covers 14 residues. The CDR3 loop is CASRQTRTGNEQFF. The CDR3 bases are TGTGCCAGCAGACAAACTCGGACAGGGAATGAGCAGTTCTTC.

The chain combines TRBV28 with TRBJ1-2; D might be TRBD1 (5 bases). The CDR3 length is 12 residues. V was trimmed by 11 bases and J by 2 bases, leaving 12 bases between them. CDR1 and CDR2 from the germline V gene are MDHEN and SYDVKM. The CDR3 sequence: CAGGGRNYGYTF. CDR3 coding DNA: TGTGCCGGCGGGGGGAGGAACTATGGCTACACCTTC.

The chain combines TRBV5-1 with TRBJ2-3; D not resolved. The germline V gene has CDR1 SGHRS and CDR2 YFSETQ. V lost 4 bases and J lost 2, with 11 bases in between. This CDR3 is 14 amino acids long. CDR3 in amino acids: CASSASVVTDTQYF. CDR3 nucleotides: TGCGCCAGCAGCGCTTCGGTCGTCACAGATACGCAGTATTTT.

The chain employs TRBV6-4 and TRBJ2-7; perhaps TRBD2 as D (5 bases). The V and J ends lost 4 bases and 5 bases respectively, with 9 bases between them. The CDR3 is 12 amino acids. The V gene's germline CDR1 is MRHNA and CDR2 SNTAGT. The CDR3 sequence is CASSVEGHEQYF. The CDR3 coding sequence is TGTGCCAGCAGTGTCGAGGGCCACGAGCAGTACTTC.

This sequence joins TRBV9 and TRBJ2-1; D may be TRBD2 (6 bases). Trimming shortened V by 0 bases and J by 6 bases, and 19 bases separated the two germline ends. The CDR3 totals 17 residues. The V gene's germline CDR1 is SGDLS and CDR2 YYNGEE. DNA of the CDR3: TGTGCCAGCAGCGTAGAATTAGCGGTGCACCTGGGCAATGAGCAGTTCTTC. This sequence encodes CASSVELAVHLGNEQFF.

The chain couples TRBV18 to TRBJ2-1, with D perhaps matching TRBD2 (6 bases). Germline CDR1 and CDR2: KGHSH and LQKENI. CDR3 length: 14 residues. V was cut by 0 bases and J by 3 bases, with 6 bases left in between. This chain's CDR3 is CASSPPDYYNEQFF. The CDR3 coding sequence is TGTGCCAGCTCACCACCGGACTACTACAATGAGCAGTTCTTC.

The rearrangement uses TRBV19 and TRBJ1-5; a weak D match, TRBD1 (5 bases). Germline V gene lookup returns CDR1 LNHDA and CDR2 SQIVND (reference sequence). CDR3 length equals 14 residues. The germline V and J ends were trimmed by 7 bases and 6 bases, with 16 bases remaining between them. CDR3: CASKRDGESQPQHF. The CDR3 nucleotides read TGTGCCAGTAAGCGGGACGGTGAAAGTCAGCCCCAGCATTTT.

V is TRBV4-1 and J is TRBJ1-1; 11 bases map to TRBD1. The CDR3 totals 15 residues. CDR1 MGHRA and CDR2 YSYEKL come from the germline V gene. V was clipped by 4 bases and J by 6 bases; unmatched bases: 7. The CDR3 DNA sequence: TGCGCCAGCAGCCGTACCGGGACAGGGGGTTCTGAAGCTTTCTTT. Protein sequence: CASSRTGTGGSEAFF.

The chain has TRBV5-1 and TRBJ2-7; 11 bases match TRBD2. CDR1 and CDR2 (germline): SGHRS, YFSETQ. After removal of 4 bases from V and 5 bases from J, the junction contained 5 bases not matched to a gene. CDR3 length: 14 residues. The CDR3 DNA reads as TGCGCCAGCAGCGCGACTAGCGGGATGAACGAGCAGTACTTC. This gives the protein CASSATSGMNEQYF.

The chain carries TRBV28 and TRBJ1-5; TRBD1 matches at 7 bases. The CDR3 sequence is 17 residues long. Losses at the gene ends were 5 bases for V and 0 bases for J; bases not matched to a gene: 10. From germline, CDR1 is MDHEN and CDR2 SYDVKM. CDR3 nucleotide sequence: TGTGCCAGCAGTCCGGGGACAGAAATATATAGCAATCAGCCCCAGCATTTT. It yields the protein CASSPGTEIYSNQPQHF.

The chain carries TRBV15 and TRBJ2-7; possible D gene TRBD2, 6 bases. The CDR3 length is 14 residues. In germline, CDR1 is LNHNV, CDR2 YYDKDF (reference sequence). Trimming removed 5 bases from V and 2 bases from J, with 13 bases in between. The CDR3 protein is CATSGGGSTYEQYF. Written as DNA, the CDR3 is TGTGCCACCAGCGGTGGGGGGAGTACCTACGAGCAGTACTTC.